Described below is a single T cell receptor (beta chain) sequence and its context. Its antigen is unknown. CDR3 length: 14 residues. Trimming took off 3 bases at V and 4 bases at J, with 10 bases between the two ends. CDR1 MGHRA and CDR2 YSYEKL come from the germline V gene. Original processing methods: ImmunoSEQ sequences covered only the junction and lacked quality scores; filtering therefore differed. Only in-frame clones appear in the TCRdb table, and some are missing; sequencing was by immunoSEQ multiplex PCR. V and J calls and clone size are given by that table; D and trimming were obtained from the DNA. The sample has around 510,000 clones, about 96% seen once. The data are from a study of shared clonotypes between healthy human individuals. The study's findings and limits: Inspection by rarefaction showed sorted-subset sequencing to be incomplete despite large depth.

The sequence was collected from a woman between 25 and 40 years old in good health. The gene calls are TRBV4-1 and TRBJ1-3; possibly TRBD1 for D (5 bases). Sequencing was carried out using naive CD4+ T cells sorted from blood. Subset noted: CD45RA+ positively selected. CDR3 DNA: TGCGCCAGCAGCCAGGCAGGGAACGGAAACACCATATATTTT. This codes for CASSQAGNGNTIYF.